This TCR beta chain emerged from a study of spatial heterogeneity in lung cancer. Whole-study findings and limits: Ubiquitous expanded tumor TCRs appeared in blood more at resection than follow-up.

Germline values: CDR1 SGHRS, CDR2 YFSETQ. Trimming took off 4 bases at V and 11 bases at J, with 21 bases between the two ends. The CDR3 covers 15 residues. Time point: sample taken at primary tumor resection. Whole RNA, isolated from tumor, nontumor lung or frozen PBMC, was sequenced without prior sorting. MiXCR was run by TCRdb on the 5' RACE reads, yielding one entry per CDR3 protein. The sample has about 36,000 distinct CDR3 sequences, roughly 5.6% seen once. This clonotype was observed at least ten times. Its antigen is unknown. The rearrangement joins TRBV5-1 to TRBJ1-4; D is uncertain. This TCR was recovered from a female donor with early-stage non-small cell lung cancer. The sequencing here drew on PBMCs, taken at surgery. This chain's CDR3 is CASSPEATGLAKLFF. CDR3 DNA sequence: TGCGCCAGCAGCCCAGAAGCGACGGGGTTGGCGAAACTGTTTTTT.